This entry features one T cell receptor beta chain sequence. Exclusion criteria comprised uncontrolled infection, other autoimmune disease, pregnancy or lactation. Germline assignment: CDR1 ENHRY and CDR2 SYGVKD. The CDR3 is 19 residues long. The V and J ends lost 0 bases and 1 base, in that order; junction bases with no gene match: 5. Amplification yielded TCR beta CDR3 regions, with RNA transcripts as the source. With the HTBI primer set, the TCR CDR3 went through a first round of RT-PCR. MiXCR, applied by TCRdb to the multiplex PCR reads, yields one record per CDR3 protein. The table lists under 65,000 distinct CDR3 sequences, around 50% of them singletons. The data originate from a study of T cells in Graves' hyperthyroidism and ophthalmopathy.

The receptor's source is a woman in her fifties or sixties with Graves' ophthalmopathy. Sequencing input: blood. The J gene is TRBJ2-5, the V gene TRBV10-3, with 16 nucleotides matching TRBD2. The CDR3 DNA reads as TGTGCCATCAGTGAGTCCGGGACTAGCGGGAGGGCCCCCCAAGAGACCCAGTACTTC. Its protein is CAISESGTSGRAPQETQYF.